The 9 T cell receptor beta chains given below trace back to one sample, sequenced in a study of glioma-infiltrating T cells. Using RNA template, CDR3s of TCR alpha and beta were amplified with iRepertoire arm-PCR. Using its own MiXCR run on the multiplex PCR reads, TCRdb lists one record per CDR3 protein. The table lists 300,000 to 400,000 distinct CDR3 sequences, roughly 41% of them singletons. Source material: glioma tissue, nonneoplastic brain tissue, or PBMCs (not recorded which). The receptor source for this set is a human donor with low-grade glioma or glioblastoma, undergoing nonglioma brain surgery, or in good health (not recorded which).

This clonotype was observed many times. The rearrangement uses TRBV7-8 and TRBJ2-1; D tentatively reads TRBD1 or TRBD2 (5 bases each). V lost 6 bases, J lost 2 bases, and 14 bases lay in between. CDR3 length equals 15 residues. CDR1 and CDR2 (germline): SGHVS, FQNEAQ. This chain's CDR3 is CASSPWWDPYNEQFF. DNA for the CDR3: TGTGCCAGCAGTCCGTGGTGGGACCCCTACAATGAGCAGTTCTTC.

This clonotype was recorded a few times. This chain links TRBV20-1 with TRBJ1-1; D call uncertain. Looked up from germline, CDR1 is DFQATT and CDR2 is SNEGSKA (reference sequence). The ends were cut back, 2 bases at V and 2 bases at J, with 12 bases in the middle. The CDR3 extends over 14 amino acids. The CDR3 sequence is CSARQTFLNTEAFF. The CDR3 DNA sequence: TGCAGTGCTAGACAGACATTTCTCAACACTGAAGCTTTCTTT.

The chain is built from TRBV5-1 and TRBJ1-4; no clear D. Germline V CDR1 and CDR2: SGHRS, YFSETQ. The ends were cut back, 4 bases at V and 0 bases at J, with 10 bases in the middle. The CDR3 extends over 15 amino acids. The CDR3 DNA sequence: TGCGCCAGCAGCAAAAAAACAGCAACTAATGAAAAACTGTTTTTT. Its translation is CASSKKTATNEKLFF. Based on the CDR3 plus reference TRBV5-1 and TRBJ1-4, the full variable domain is KAGVTQTPRYLIKTRGQQVTLSCSPISGHRSVSWYQQTPGQGLQFLFEYFSETQRNKGNFPGRFSGRQFSNSRSEMNVSTLELGDSALYLCASSKKTATNEKLFFGSGTQLSVL.

This clonotype has a single count. A much larger clone differs from this one at a single base, so this may be a read error. The chain links TRBV6-9 to TRBJ2-1; the D is unclear. The CDR3 extends over 13 amino acids. Per the germline V gene, CDR1 is MNHGY and CDR2 is SVAAGI. Here the CDR3 DNA reads TGTGCCACCAGTTACTCGAACGGCGATGAGCAGTTCTTC. Its translation: CATSYSNGDEQFF.

In this sample, this clonotype turned up many times. V usage is TRBV28 and J usage is TRBJ2-3; D is undetermined. The CDR3 extends over 14 amino acids. V was pared by 4 bases and J by 5 bases, with 13 bases between. The V gene's germline CDR1 is MDHEN and CDR2 SYDVKM. The CDR3 DNA reads TGTGCCAGCAGTTCGCAGAATAGAAGAGATACGCAGTATTTT. Amino acid sequence: CASSSQNRRDTQYF.

The chain is built from TRBV15 and TRBJ2-1, with 14 bases that match TRBD2. Trimming cost V 7 bases and J 8 bases; bases outside gene matches: 10. The CDR3 runs to 16 residues. The germline gives CDR1 LNHNV, CDR2 YYDKDF (reference sequence). CDR3 DNA: TGTGCCACCACCCCGGGACTAGCGGGAGCAGGGGATGAGCAGTTCTTC. This gives the protein CATTPGLAGAGDEQFF.

This clonotype was found many times. The V call is TRBV29-1, the J call TRBJ2-1, with TRBD1 identical over 7 bases. The V and J ends lost 7 bases and 12 bases, in that order; junction bases with no gene match: 12. This CDR3 comprises 12 residues. The germline V gene has CDR1 SQVTM and CDR2 ANQGSEA. The CDR3 here is CSADSQGRVQFF. CDR3 DNA: TGCAGCGCAGACTCACAGGGGCGGGTGCAGTTCTTC.

The V gene is TRBV7-6, the J gene TRBJ2-7, with D perhaps TRBD1 (5 bases). CDR3 length: 15 residues. Germline V gives CDR1 SGHVS, CDR2 FNYEAQ. V lost 4 bases to trimming and J lost 0 bases, with 13 bases between them. CDR3 amino acids: CASSSDRSTSYEQYF. CDR3 DNA: TGTGCCAGCAGCTCTGACAGATCAACCTCCTACGAGCAGTACTTC.

Only a few counts were recorded for this clonotype. A much larger clone sits a single nucleotide away, making a read error possible. J is TRBJ1-1 and V is TRBV5-8; 8 bases map to TRBD1. V was clipped by 1 base and J by 4 bases; unmatched bases: 3. The CDR3 extends over 14 amino acids. Germline CDR1 and CDR2: SGHTS and YDEGEE. Here the CDR3 DNA reads TGTGCCAGCAGCTTGAGCCAGGGGGCCACTGAAGCTTTCTTT. It is translated as CASSLSQGATEAFF.